The 2 T cell receptor beta chains listed next were all sequenced from one sample in a study of cytomegalovirus exposure and HLA in healthy donors. The PCR made use of 60 Vbeta and 13 Jbeta primers. Repertoires were generated with immunoSEQ multiplex PCR, while TCRdb's copy carries only in-frame clones and drops some. This table holds 150,000 to 200,000 clones, about four fifths found once. Sequencing was carried out using PBMCs. The receptors derive from a woman aged 18 to 35 in good health and CMV-seropositive.

The chain uses TRBV29-1 and TRBJ1-2; 7 positions match TRBD1. Germline CDR1 is SQVTM and CDR2 is ANQGSEA. Losses at the gene ends were 4 bases for V and 3 bases for J; bases not matched to a gene: 8. This CDR3 is built from 14 residues. The CDR3 spells CSVVGSQGDYGYTF. For the CDR3, the DNA is TGCAGCGTTGTCGGATCTCAGGGGGACTATGGCTACACCTTC.

This clone was recorded only once. The chain uses TRBV6-5 and TRBJ1-1; 7 bases are a match to TRBD1. The CDR3 runs to 14 residues. In germline, CDR1 is MNHEY, CDR2 SVGAGI. V trimming: 2 bases; J trimming: 4 bases; junction bases outside the gene matches: 4. CDR3 nucleotide sequence: TGTGCCAGCAGTTACGACAGGGCGGGCACTGAAGCTTTCTTT. Translated: CASSYDRAGTEAFF.